The 20 T cell receptor beta chains in this list originate from one sample, sequenced in a study of T cell responses to AZD1222 COVID-19 vaccine. Clones were read by immunoSEQ multiplex PCR, and TCRdb kept only the in-frame ones, dropping some. Among more than 150,000 clones, 94% were seen once, and the ten largest hold about 0.64%. This specimen was peripheral blood, taken on day 0 of AZD1222 vaccination. These receptors were taken from an adult in good health.

V usage is TRBV25-1 and J usage is TRBJ2-2, with TRBD2 matching over 13 bases. Germline trimming cut 5 bases from V and 9 bases from J; bases unmatched to any gene: 6. The CDR3 sequence is 15 residues long. In germline, CDR1 is MGHDK, CDR2 SYGVNS. DNA for the CDR3: TGTGCCAGCAGTAGGACTAGCGGGAGAGACAGGGAGCTGTTTTTT. Its translation: CASSRTSGRDRELFF.

The chain is built from TRBV9 and TRBJ1-1; D ambiguous. V was shortened by 0 bases and J by 4 bases, with 7 bases between the two germline ends. CDR1 is SGDLS and CDR2 is YYNGEE in the germline V gene. The CDR3 covers 13 residues. CDR3 residues: CASSVVLSTEAFF. The CDR3 coding sequence is TGTGCCAGCAGCGTAGTTTTAAGCACTGAAGCTTTCTTT.

V is TRBV2 and J is TRBJ1-3; 7 nucleotides agree with TRBD1. The V gene's germline CDR1 is SNHLY and CDR2 FYNNEI. This CDR3 has 15 amino acids. After removal of 4 bases from V and 2 bases from J, the junction contained 5 bases not matched to a gene. DNA of the CDR3: TGTGCCAGCAGTGGGGACAGACCCGCTGGAAACACCATATATTTT. As protein: CASSGDRPAGNTIYF.

The J gene is TRBJ1-6, the V gene TRBV7-9; D perhaps matches TRBD1 (5 bases). Per germline, CDR1 SEHNR and CDR2 FQNEAQ (reference sequence). Trimming left V 5 bases short and J 11 bases short, with 16 bases between. This CDR3 is 14 amino acids long. The CDR3 protein is CASSGEGPGAPLHF. The DNA of the CDR3 is TGTGCCAGCAGCGGAGAGGGACCGGGAGCACCCCTCCACTTT.

This chain joins TRBV4-1 and TRBJ1-5, with TRBD1 matching over 7 bases. The V gene's germline CDR1 is MGHRA and CDR2 YSYEKL. J was trimmed by 5 bases and V by 1 base; bases with no gene match: 5. The CDR3 is made up of 15 amino acids. CDR3: CASSQAGTDHQPQHF. CDR3 coding DNA: TGCGCCAGCAGCCAAGCCGGGACAGACCATCAGCCCCAGCATTTT.

This clone was recorded once. The rearrangement uses TRBV19 and TRBJ1-5; 7 nucleotides line up with TRBD1. The germline CDR1 and CDR2 sequences are LNHDA and SQIVND (reference sequence). V gave up 7 bases and J gave up 3 bases; unmatched junction bases: 12. This CDR3 region has 16 residues. The CDR3 DNA is TGTGCCAGTAAATGGAGTGGACAGGCAATCAATCAGCCCCAGCATTTT. Translation: CASKWSGQAINQPQHF.

The J gene is TRBJ1-3, the V gene TRBV4-2; D ambiguous. Germline CDR1 reads LGHNA; CDR2 reads YNFKEQ. The CDR3 runs 16 residues. Trimming shortened V by 0 bases and J by 0 bases, and 9 bases separated the two germline ends. This CDR3 reads CASSQDRASSGNTIYF. CDR3 sequence (DNA): TGTGCCAGCAGCCAAGATAGAGCGAGCTCTGGAAACACCATATATTTT.

V is TRBV7-8 and J is TRBJ1-2; D is ambiguous. This CDR3 has 12 residues. Between the trimmed V and J ends, which lost 5 bases and 1 base, there was a span of 5 bases. Germline CDR1 reads SGHVS; CDR2 reads FQNEAQ. CDR3 sequence (DNA): TGTGCCAGCAGCCAAGTTAACTATGGCTACACCTTC. Its protein product is CASSQVNYGYTF. Supplemented by reference TRBV7-8 and TRBJ1-2, the full variable domain reads GAGVSQSPRYKVAKRGQDVALRCDPISGHVSLFWYQQALGQGPEFLTYFQNEAQLDKSGLPSDRFFAERPEGSVSTLKIQRTQQEDSAVYLCASSQVNYGYTFGSGTRLTVV.

The chain has TRBV2 and TRBJ2-4; the match to TRBD1 covers 8 bases. CDR3 length: 13 amino acids. Trimming removed 5 bases from V and 5 bases from J; junction bases left unmatched: 2. Germline V lookup: CDR1 SNHLY, CDR2 FYNNEI. The CDR3 loop reads CASSTTGENIQYF. The DNA for the CDR3 is TGTGCCAGCAGTACGACAGGGGAAAACATTCAGTACTTC.

This clone was seen just once. This CDR3 is CASRRLAGGQETQYF. The CDR3 DNA follows: TGTGCCAGCAGACGACTAGCGGGAGGCCAAGAGACCCAGTACTTC. The rearrangement joins TRBV28 to TRBJ2-5; 13 bases match TRBD2. Trimming at V came to 6 bases and at J to 1 base, leaving 2 bases not matched to a gene. The CDR3 extends over 15 amino acids. Germline V gene sequence: CDR1 MDHEN, CDR2 SYDVKM.

This sequence joins TRBV27 and TRBJ1-1; D gene unclear. Germline loops: CDR1 MNHEY, CDR2 SMNVEV (reference sequence). The CDR3 sequence is 16 residues long. Trimming took 7 bases from V and 0 from J, leaving 18 bases between them. CDR3 DNA: TGTGCCAGCACCCCGACCCTTGGGAATTTGAACACTGAAGCTTTCTTT. Residues: CASTPTLGNLNTEAFF.

This chain links TRBV18 with TRBJ1-2, with D uncertain. Germline CDR1 and CDR2: KGHSH and LQKENI. The V gene lost 3 bases and the J gene lost 6 bases, with 11 bases spanning the gap. The CDR3 contains 13 residues. The CDR3 is CASSPRLTDGYTF. The CDR3 region has the DNA TGTGCCAGCTCACCGAGGTTAACGGATGGCTACACCTTC.

This chain joins TRBV18 and TRBJ1-1; the D gene is possibly TRBD1 (5 bases). Trimming shortened V by 8 bases and J by 7 bases, and 14 bases separated the two germline ends. Germline CDR1 reads KGHSH; CDR2 reads LQKENI. This CDR3 is built from 12 residues. For the CDR3, the DNA is TGTGCCAGCCACCGGGGGGGGAATGAAGCTTTCTTT. It yields the protein CASHRGGNEAFF. The whole variable domain, filled in from reference TRBV18 and TRBJ1-1, reads NAGVMQNPRHLVRRRGQEARLRCSPMKGHSHVYWYRQLPEEGLKFMVYLQKENIIDESGMPKERFSAEFPKEGPSILRIQQVVRGDSAAYFCASHRGGNEAFFGQGTRLTVV.

This chain joins TRBV25-1 and TRBJ1-5; D is ambiguous. Germline lookup yields CDR1 MGHDK and CDR2 SYGVNS. This CDR3 contains 14 residues. Trimming pared 1 base from V and 0 bases from J, leaving 4 bases between. Here the CDR3 DNA reads TGTGCCAGCAGTGAATTGGATAGCAATCAGCCCCAGCATTTT. The encoded protein is CASSELDSNQPQHF.

The chain couples TRBV30 to TRBJ1-2; weak D call: TRBD1 (6 bases). The CDR3 runs 13 residues. Germline CDR1 and CDR2: GTSNPN and SVGIG (reference sequence). V shed 4 bases and J shed 2 bases, with 11 bases lying between them. CDR3 in amino acids: CAWTLDRNYGYTF. The CDR3 DNA follows: TGTGCCTGGACCCTAGACAGGAACTATGGCTACACCTTC.

The V gene is TRBV3-1 (or the pseudogene TRBV3-2), the J gene TRBJ1-3; D is undetermined. Trimming took 0 bases from V and 0 from J, leaving 9 bases between them. The germline V gene encodes CDR1 LGHDT and CDR2 YNNKEL (reference sequence). The CDR3 contains 16 residues. CDR3 sequence reads: CASSQERASSGNTIYF. CDR3 bases: TGTGCCAGCAGCCAAGAGCGGGCAAGCTCTGGAAACACCATATATTTT.

The chain employs TRBV12-3 or TRBV12-4 and TRBJ2-7; TRBD2 matches 7 bases. After removal of 4 bases from V and 6 bases from J, the junction contained 3 bases not matched to a gene. There are 12 residues in the CDR3. The CDR3 here is CASSSGGGEQYF. DNA of the CDR3: TGTGCCAGCAGTTCGGGGGGTGGCGAGCAGTACTTC.

The CDR3: CASNEALTGELFF. Here the CDR3 DNA reads TGCGCCAGCAACGAGGCCCTCACCGGGGAGCTGTTTTTT. This sequence joins TRBV5-1 and TRBJ2-2; D call uncertain. Germline lookup yields CDR1 SGHRS and CDR2 YFSETQ. With 6 bases removed from V and 4 bases from J, the gap between germline ends came to 10 bases. The length of the CDR3 is 13 residues.

V gene TRBV6-5 combines with J gene TRBJ2-7, with D unresolved. The CDR3 is made up of 13 amino acids. The V and J ends lost 4 bases and 3 bases respectively, with 10 bases between them. Germline V lookup: CDR1 MNHEY, CDR2 SVGAGI. DNA of the CDR3: TGTGCCAGCAGTTCGTCTAGTAACTACGAGCAGTACTTC. Translation: CASSSSSNYEQYF.

The V and J genes are TRBV13 and TRBJ1-1; no clear D gene. The CDR3 is made up of 13 amino acids. Germline values: CDR1 PRHDT, CDR2 FYEKMQ (reference sequence). Trimming left V 0 bases short and J 6 bases short, with 8 bases between. The CDR3 loop reads CASSLGGGPEAFF. In nucleotides, the CDR3 is TGTGCCAGCAGCTTAGGGGGAGGGCCTGAAGCTTTCTTT.